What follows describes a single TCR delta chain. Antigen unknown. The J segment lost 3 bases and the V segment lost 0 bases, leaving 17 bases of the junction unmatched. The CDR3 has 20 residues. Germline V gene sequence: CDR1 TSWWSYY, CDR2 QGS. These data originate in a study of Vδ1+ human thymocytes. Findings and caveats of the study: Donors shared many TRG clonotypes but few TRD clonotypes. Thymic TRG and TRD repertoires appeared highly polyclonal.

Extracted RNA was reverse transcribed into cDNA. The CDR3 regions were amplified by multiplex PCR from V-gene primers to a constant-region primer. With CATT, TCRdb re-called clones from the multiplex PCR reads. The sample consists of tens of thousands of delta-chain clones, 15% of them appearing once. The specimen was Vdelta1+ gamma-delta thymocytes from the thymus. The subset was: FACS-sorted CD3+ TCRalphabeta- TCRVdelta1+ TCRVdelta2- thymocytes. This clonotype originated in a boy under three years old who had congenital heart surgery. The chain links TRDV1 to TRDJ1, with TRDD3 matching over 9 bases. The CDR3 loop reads CALGELVLSYLGDCADKLIF. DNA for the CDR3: TGTGCTCTTGGGGAACTAGTGCTTTCCTACCTGGGGGATTGCGCCGATAAACTCATCTTT.